This T cell receptor beta chain originates from a study of blood T cells in healthy people across ages. The authors ran a second PCR of 7 to 11 cycles using a sample-barcoded 5' primer and a J-beta primer mix. Via MiXCR, TCRdb re-called the 5' RACE reads, giving one row per CDR3 protein. The data show approximately 800,000 distinct CDR3 sequences, approximately 67% seen once. CDR3 length: 12 residues. The germline gives CDR1 LNHNV, CDR2 YYDKDF (reference sequence). With 2 bases removed from V and 10 bases from J, the gap between germline ends came to 11 bases. This chain joins TRBV15 and TRBJ2-5; D ambiguous. The sequence derives from a man in his thirties or forties in good health. Sequences were obtained from blood. The CDR3, as DNA: TGTGCCACCAGCAGATCACACCTTCTCCAGTACTTC. It yields the protein CATSRSHLLQYF.